A single sample gave rise to the 32 T cell receptor beta chains below, sequenced in a study of blood T cell repertoires in COVID-19. The repertoire was sequenced with immunoSEQ multiplex PCR; TCRdb's copy has only in-frame clones and lacks some. The sample shows 63,000 or so clones, 80% to 90% of them seen only once. The specimen was peripheral blood. These receptor sequences come from a human donor in a cohort sampled during active COVID-19.

This clone has just one count. V usage is TRBV5-1 and J usage is TRBJ2-7; D not certain. Trimming removed 0 bases at V and 2 bases at J, with 6 bases between. Germline values: CDR1 SGHRS, CDR2 YFSETQ. This CDR3 is 13 amino acids long. CDR3 loop: CASSLDPAYEQYF. The DNA of the CDR3 is TGCGCCAGCAGCTTGGACCCAGCCTACGAGCAGTACTTC.

The CDR3 sequence: CASSPSGLMNTQYF. The CDR3 DNA is TGTGCCAGCAGCCCGAGCGGGTTAATGAATACGCAGTATTTT. The J gene is TRBJ2-3, the V gene TRBV7-8, with D perhaps TRBD2 (6 bases). In germline, CDR1 is SGHVS, CDR2 FQNEAQ. The CDR3 runs 14 residues. The V gene lost 5 bases and the J gene lost 7 bases, with 16 bases spanning the gap.

The chain links TRBV7-9 to TRBJ2-3; 12 bases are a match to TRBD2. The CDR3 consists of 18 residues. CDR1 and CDR2 (germline): SEHNR, FQNEAQ (reference sequence). J gave up 0 bases and V 4 bases, and 8 bases lay outside the gene matches. CDR3 amino acids: CASSSNRLAGASTDTQYF. DNA of the CDR3: TGTGCCAGCAGCTCGAACAGACTAGCGGGAGCTAGCACAGATACGCAGTATTTT.

This rearrangement joins TRBV7-8 to TRBJ1-1; D is possibly TRBD1 (6 bases). Germline assignment: CDR1 SGHVS and CDR2 FQNEAQ. CDR3 size: 14 residues. Trimming took 6 bases from V and 2 from J, leaving 13 bases between them. CDR3 region: CASRYGQSNTEAFF. CDR3 nucleotides: TGTGCCAGCAGATATGGACAGTCCAACACTGAAGCTTTCTTT.

The chain is built from TRBV21-1 and TRBJ1-6; the table's D call TRBD1 went unverified against the DNA. TRBV21-1 is a listed pseudogene. This CDR3 is 18 amino acids long. The CDR3 sequence: CASSSKGAISRDNSPLHF. The CDR3 nucleotides read TGTGCCAGCAGCAGCAAAGGGGCAATAAGTCGGGATAATTCACCCCTCCACTTT.

This clone was recorded a few times. The CDR3 DNA is TGCAGTGCTAGTAGGGGACTAGCGGGAGTCTCCGGGGAGCTGTTTTTT. It specifies CSASRGLAGVSGELFF. J is TRBJ2-2 and V is TRBV20-1, with 14 bases fitting TRBD2. Germline CDR1 DFQATT, CDR2 SNEGSKA (reference sequence). The CDR3 sequence is 16 residues long. V dropped 3 bases and J dropped 6; count of bases not matched to a gene: 6.

V is TRBV28 and J is TRBJ2-7, with 11 bases identical to TRBD1. V was pared by 2 bases and J by 2 bases, with 11 bases of the junction left unmatched. Germline CDR1 reads MDHEN; CDR2 reads SYDVKM. The CDR3 runs 18 residues. CDR3 sequence: CASSLPGQGVSGTYEQYF. CDR3 DNA: TGTGCCAGCAGTTTACCGGGACAGGGGGTATCTGGGACCTACGAGCAGTACTTC.

The rearrangement uses TRBV6-2 or TRBV6-3 and TRBJ2-1, with a possible D match to TRBD2 (7 bases). CDR3 length equals 15 residues. V lost 5 bases to trimming and J lost 8 bases, with 19 bases between them. Germline V lookup: CDR1 MNHEY, CDR2 SVGEGT. CDR3 region: CASSTPPGGTDEQFF. CDR3 nucleotides: TGTGCCAGCAGTACCCCACCGGGGGGCACAGATGAGCAGTTCTTC.

This clone appeared a few times. This chain uses TRBV28 with TRBJ1-2; 8 bases are shared with TRBD1. Germline values: CDR1 MDHEN, CDR2 SYDVKM. The trim removed 5 bases at V and 6 bases at J, leaving 17 bases unmatched. The CDR3 consists of 17 residues. As DNA, the CDR3 is TGTGCCAGCAGTGTTCCTACTCAGGGGACAGGTATGAATGGCTACACCTTC. Translation: CASSVPTQGTGMNGYTF.

This sequence joins TRBV28 and TRBJ2-1, with 12 nucleotides matching TRBD2. V gave up 7 bases and J gave up 10 bases; unmatched junction bases: 17. The CDR3 extends over 17 amino acids. Germline V gives CDR1 MDHEN, CDR2 SYDVKM. CDR3 sequence reads: CASTPLKTSGSWGEQFF. CDR3 in DNA: TGTGCCAGCACCCCCCTCAAGACTAGCGGGAGTTGGGGGGAGCAGTTCTTC.

This clone was detected only a few times. The J gene is TRBJ2-7, the V gene TRBV11-2; D is perhaps TRBD2 (6 bases). Trimming pared 3 bases from V and 0 bases from J, leaving 12 bases between. CDR1 SGHAT and CDR2 FQNNGV come from the germline V gene. The CDR3 is 15 amino acids. The CDR3: CASSFGTRSSYEQYF. In nucleotides, the CDR3 is TGTGCCAGCAGCTTCGGGACTCGGAGCTCCTACGAGCAGTACTTC.

V gene TRBV19 combines with J gene TRBJ1-5, with TRBD1 matching over 7 bases. The V gene end was trimmed by 8 bases and the J gene end by 2 bases; junction bases not matched to a gene: 6. The CDR3 contains 14 residues. Germline V gene sequence: CDR1 LNHDA, CDR2 SQIVND (reference sequence). CDR3: CASGTGVGNQPQHF. CDR3 sequence (DNA): TGTGCCAGTGGAACAGGGGTAGGCAATCAGCCCCAGCATTTT. The whole variable domain, remainder taken from reference TRBV19 and TRBJ1-5, is DGGITQSPKYLFRKEGQNVTLSCEQNLNHDAMYWYRQDPGQGLRLIYYSQIVNDFQKGDIAEGYSVSREKKESFPLTVTSAQKNPTAFYLCASGTGVGNQPQHFGDGTRLSIL.

The chain uses TRBV18 and TRBJ2-3; tentatively, D is TRBD1 (6 bases). Germline values: CDR1 KGHSH, CDR2 LQKENI. The CDR3 length is 15 residues. Trimming took 2 bases from V and 0 from J, leaving 9 bases between them. CDR3 protein: CASSPRTVSTDTQYF. In DNA form, the CDR3 reads TGTGCCAGCTCACCAAGGACAGTCAGCACAGATACGCAGTATTTT.

The chain has TRBV11-2 and TRBJ2-6; weak D call: TRBD1 (5 bases). CDR1 is SGHAT and CDR2 is FQNNGV in the germline V gene. With 0 bases removed from V and 0 bases from J, the gap between germline ends came to 9 bases. The CDR3 is 17 amino acids. CDR3 sequence reads: CASSLEQGSSGANVLTF. In nucleotides, the CDR3 is TGTGCCAGCAGCTTAGAGCAGGGAAGCTCTGGGGCCAACGTCCTGACTTTC.

V gene TRBV24-1 combines with J gene TRBJ2-7, with 9 nucleotides matching TRBD2. The CDR3 sequence is 17 residues long. With 0 bases clipped from V and 5 bases from J, the junction kept 10 bases outside the gene matches. CDR1 and CDR2 from the germline V gene are KGHDR and SFDVKD. The CDR3 loop reads CATSDLGWGTSFHEQYF. The CDR3 DNA is TGTGCCACCAGTGATTTGGGTTGGGGGACTAGCTTCCACGAGCAGTACTTC.

The J gene is TRBJ1-5, the V gene TRBV6-5; 9 nucleotides align to TRBD1. The CDR3 is 15 residues long. Germline assignment: CDR1 MNHEY and CDR2 SVGAGI. The V gene end was trimmed by 6 bases and the J gene end by 4 bases; junction bases not matched to a gene: 7. CDR3 region: CASRRTGGRNQPQHF. The CDR3 DNA is TGTGCCAGCAGACGTACAGGGGGCCGGAATCAGCCCCAGCATTTT.

Only one count was recorded for this clone. The chain combines TRBV28 with TRBJ2-1; D is undetermined. Trimming took 4 bases from V and 4 from J, leaving 5 bases between them. The CDR3 contains 12 residues. Germline values: CDR1 MDHEN, CDR2 SYDVKM. The chain's CDR3 is CASSSIYNEQFF. For the CDR3, the DNA is TGTGCCAGCAGTTCTATTTACAATGAGCAGTTCTTC.

The CDR3 is CASSPHRDRGSPLHF. The CDR3 DNA reads TGTGCCAGCAGTCCCCACCGGGACAGGGGTTCACCCCTCCACTTT. This sequence joins TRBV27 and TRBJ1-6; TRBD1 aligns across 10 bases. V shed 5 bases and J 9 bases; nucleotides not matched to a gene: 7. The length of the CDR3 is 15 residues. The germline V gene encodes CDR1 MNHEY and CDR2 SMNVEV (reference sequence).

V usage is TRBV18 and J usage is TRBJ2-3, with D unclear. The CDR3 extends over 15 amino acids. V lost 4 bases, J lost 0 bases, and 11 bases lay in between. Germline V lookup: CDR1 KGHSH, CDR2 LQKENI. The CDR3 here is CASSRAPSSTDTQYF. The CDR3 DNA reads as TGTGCCAGCTCACGGGCCCCGTCTAGCACAGATACGCAGTATTTT.

The gene calls are TRBV27 and TRBJ2-1; TRBD2 agrees at 10 bases. J gave up 4 bases and V 3 bases, and 9 bases lay outside the gene matches. The CDR3 has 17 amino acids. Germline V gene data show CDR1 as MNHEY and CDR2 as SMNVEV (reference sequence). CDR3 nucleotide sequence: TGTGCCAGCAGTTTCCTCGGCCGGACTAGCGGTTACAATGAGCAGTTCTTC. Translation: CASSFLGRTSGYNEQFF.

V is TRBV7-3 and J is TRBJ1-1; 7 bases are a match to TRBD1. Germline V gene data show CDR1 as SGHTA and CDR2 as FQGTGA. The CDR3 is made up of 14 amino acids. Trimming cost V 1 base and J 4 bases; bases outside gene matches: 3. In nucleotides, the CDR3 is TGTGCCAGCAGCTTAAGGGCAGGGGGCACTGAAGCTTTCTTT. It encodes CASSLRAGGTEAFF. Looking up the rest from reference TRBV7-3 and TRBJ1-1 gives the full variable domain: GAGVSQTPSNKVTEKGKYVELRCDPISGHTALYWYRQSLGQGPEFLIYFQGTGAADDSGLPNDRFFAVRPEGSVSTLKIQRTERGDSAVYLCASSLRAGGTEAFFGQGTRLTVV.

The chain joins TRBV19 to TRBJ2-3, with TRBD2 matching over 11 bases. V lost 6 bases to trimming and J lost 3 bases; unmatched junction nucleotides: 17. Germline CDR1 reads LNHDA; CDR2 reads SQIVND (reference sequence). This CDR3 region has 19 residues. The CDR3 is CASSLEGPSGRSPTDTQYF. CDR3 bases: TGTGCCAGTAGCTTGGAAGGGCCTAGCGGGAGGTCCCCAACAGATACGCAGTATTTT.

The CDR3 DNA reads TGTGCCAGCAGATCAAGCCGGGGACAGGGGGGGGGCGAGCAGTACTTC. Protein: CASRSSRGQGGGEQYF. The chain combines TRBV28 with TRBJ2-7, with 11 bases lining up with TRBD1. The length of the CDR3 is 16 residues. V gave up 6 bases and J gave up 6 bases; unmatched junction bases: 13. Per germline, CDR1 MDHEN and CDR2 SYDVKM.

This clone was seen once. V usage is TRBV9 and J usage is TRBJ2-2; TRBD2 agrees at 7 bases. This CDR3 region has 14 residues. Looked up from germline, CDR1 is SGDLS and CDR2 is YYNGEE. J gave up 7 bases and V 4 bases, and 7 bases lay outside the gene matches. The CDR3 nucleotides read TGTGCCAGCAGCCTAGGACTAGATCACGGGGAGCTGTTTTTT. It translates to CASSLGLDHGELFF.

The rearrangement links TRBV14 to TRBJ1-2; no definite D call. Germline V gene sequence: CDR1 SGHDN, CDR2 FVKESK. Trimming cost V 1 base and J 8 bases, with 17 bases left between them. This CDR3 spans 15 amino acids. The CDR3 sequence: CASSQVPAPVEGYTF. CDR3 nucleotide sequence: TGTGCCAGCAGCCAAGTGCCGGCGCCGGTGGAGGGCTACACCTTC.

The genes are TRBV24-1 and TRBJ2-7, with D possibly TRBD1 on 6 matching bases. Germline V CDR1 and CDR2: KGHDR, SFDVKD. The CDR3 length is 13 residues. Deletions cut 4 bases from V and 1 base from J, with 7 bases between. This CDR3 is CATSDDRSYEQYF. In DNA, the CDR3 is TGTGCCACCAGTGACGACAGGTCCTACGAGCAGTACTTC.

This chain connects TRBV9 to TRBJ2-7; TRBD1 matches at 8 bases. J lost 7 bases, V lost 4 bases, and 10 bases had no gene match. Germline CDR1 reads SGDLS; CDR2 reads YYNGEE. The CDR3 is 14 residues long. For the CDR3, the DNA is TGTGCCAGCAGCACCGGGACAGGCCGGGGGGAGCAGTACTTC. Translating it yields CASSTGTGRGEQYF.

The chain links TRBV29-1 to TRBJ2-1, with TRBD2 matching over 11 bases. Germline-derived CDR1 and CDR2 are SQVTM and ANQGSEA. The CDR3 is 17 amino acids. The ends lost 5 bases at V and 1 base at J; junction bases unmatched: 10. The DNA for the CDR3 is TGCAGCGTTAAGACCGGGACTAGCGGATTTTCCTACAATGAGCAGTTCTTC. It codes for CSVKTGTSGFSYNEQFF.

The V and J genes are TRBV11-2 and TRBJ2-5, with TRBD2 matching 7 bases. V trimming: 0 bases; J trimming: 7 bases; junction bases outside the gene matches: 8. This CDR3 comprises 15 residues. Germline V gives CDR1 SGHAT, CDR2 FQNNGV. CDR3 in amino acids: CASSLEAGAAATQYF. CDR3 coding DNA: TGTGCCAGCAGCTTAGAGGCGGGAGCGGCGGCGACCCAGTACTTC.

The chain is built from TRBV6-1 and TRBJ2-7; D is uncertain. Germline-derived CDR1 and CDR2 are MNHNS and SASEGT. V lost 3 bases and J lost 0, with 6 bases in between. The CDR3 covers 13 residues. CDR3 residues: CASSDGSSYEQYF. The CDR3 coding sequence is TGTGCCAGCAGTGACGGTTCCTCCTACGAGCAGTACTTC.

This CDR3 is CASRTSGSLLAEQFF. CDR3 sequence (DNA): TGTGCCAGCAGGACTAGCGGGAGTCTTTTAGCTGAGCAGTTCTTC. The gene calls are TRBV27 and TRBJ2-1; 12 bases agree with TRBD2. The CDR3 is 15 amino acids. V shed 6 bases, J shed 9 bases, and the junction held 9 bases outside the gene matches. The germline gives CDR1 MNHEY, CDR2 SMNVEV (reference sequence).

This clone was seen a handful of times. The J gene is TRBJ2-1, the V gene TRBV7-9; D perhaps matches TRBD1 (6 bases). The CDR3 has 16 residues. CDR1 SEHNR and CDR2 FQNEAQ come from the germline V gene (reference sequence). V was trimmed by 4 bases and J by 0 bases, leaving 13 bases between them. For the CDR3, the DNA is TGTGCCAGCAGCTGGGACAACTCACTCTCCTACAATGAGCAGTTCTTC. This encodes CASSWDNSLSYNEQFF.